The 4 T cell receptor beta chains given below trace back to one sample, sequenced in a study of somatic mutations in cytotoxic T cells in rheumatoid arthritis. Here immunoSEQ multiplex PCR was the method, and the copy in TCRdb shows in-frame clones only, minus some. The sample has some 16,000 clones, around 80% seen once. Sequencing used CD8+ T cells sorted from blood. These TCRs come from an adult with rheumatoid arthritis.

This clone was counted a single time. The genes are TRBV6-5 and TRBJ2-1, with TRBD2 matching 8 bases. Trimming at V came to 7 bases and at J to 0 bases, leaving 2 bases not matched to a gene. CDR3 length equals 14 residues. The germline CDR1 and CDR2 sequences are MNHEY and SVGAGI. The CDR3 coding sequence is TGTGCCAGCACGGGGGGGCCCTCCTACAATGAGCAGTTCTTC. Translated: CASTGGPSYNEQFF.

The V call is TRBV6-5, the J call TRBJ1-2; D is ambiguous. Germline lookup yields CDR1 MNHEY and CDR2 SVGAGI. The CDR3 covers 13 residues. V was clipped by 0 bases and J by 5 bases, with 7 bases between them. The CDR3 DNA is TGTGCCAGCAGTTACTCGGCGGTTTATGGCTACACCTTC. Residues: CASSYSAVYGYTF.

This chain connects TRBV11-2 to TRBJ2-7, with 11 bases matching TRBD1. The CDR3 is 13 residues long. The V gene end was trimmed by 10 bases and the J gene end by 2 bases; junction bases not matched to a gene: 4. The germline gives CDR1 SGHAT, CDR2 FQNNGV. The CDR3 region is CAIPGQGAYEQYF. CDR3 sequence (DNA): TGTGCCATCCCGGGACAGGGGGCCTACGAGCAGTACTTC.

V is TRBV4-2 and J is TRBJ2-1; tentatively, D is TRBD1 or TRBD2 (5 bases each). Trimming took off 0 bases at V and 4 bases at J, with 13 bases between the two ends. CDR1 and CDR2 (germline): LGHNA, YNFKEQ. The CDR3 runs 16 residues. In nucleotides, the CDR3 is TGTGCCAGCAGCCAAGATCGAGGGGACGTTTACAATGAGCAGTTCTTC. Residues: CASSQDRGDVYNEQFF.